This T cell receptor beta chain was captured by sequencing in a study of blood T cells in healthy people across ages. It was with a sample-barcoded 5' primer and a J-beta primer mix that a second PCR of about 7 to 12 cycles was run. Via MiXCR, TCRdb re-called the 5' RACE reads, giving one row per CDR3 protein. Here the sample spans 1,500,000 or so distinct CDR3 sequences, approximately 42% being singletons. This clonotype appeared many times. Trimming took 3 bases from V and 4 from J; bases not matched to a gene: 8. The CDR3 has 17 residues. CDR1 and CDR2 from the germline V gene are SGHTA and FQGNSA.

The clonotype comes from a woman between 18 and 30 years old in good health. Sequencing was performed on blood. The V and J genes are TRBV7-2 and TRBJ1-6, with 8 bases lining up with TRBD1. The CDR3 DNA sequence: TGTGCCAGCAGCTTTAGCGACAGGGGCTTATATAATTCACCCCTCCACTTT. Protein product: CASSFSDRGLYNSPLHF. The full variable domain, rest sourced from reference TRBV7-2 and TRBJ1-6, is GAGVSQSPSNKVTEKGKDVELRCDPISGHTALYWYRQSLGQGLEFLIYFQGNSAPDKSGLPSDRFSAERTGGSVSTLTIQRTQQEDSAVYLCASSFSDRGLYNSPLHFGNGTRLTVT.